This T cell receptor (beta chain) originates from a study of OX40 agonist ivuxolimab in advanced cancers. Regarding the study in general: The costimulatory receptor OX40 (CD134) was targeted by ivuxolimab, a fully human IgG2 agonistic monoclonal antibody. Intravenous ivuxolimab was administered to patients every 2 weeks at six dose levels: 0.01, 0.1, 0.3, 1.5, 3 and 10 mg/kg. Of the roughly 52 dose-escalation patients, hepatocellular carcinoma was present in about 20, melanoma in approximately 15, renal cell carcinoma in 9 and head and neck cancer in 9. A male proportion of approximately 83% and a mean age of 60 years, ranging from 23 to 79, were recorded for the dose-escalation cohort. Patients were allowed to have had prior anti-PD-1, anti-PD-L1 or anti-CTLA-4 therapy, and more than 35% of the dose-escalation patients had been treated with checkpoint inhibitors. Three dose-escalation patients achieved partial responses, one with hepatocellular carcinoma and two with cutaneous melanoma. The purpose of peripheral TCRbeta sequencing was to test whether ivuxolimab changed TCR sequence diversity and led to clonal T-cell expansion. The monotherapy dose-escalation portion (N ≈ 56 patients) of the phase I ivuxolimab trial is reported in the paper.

Genomic DNA was isolated from the sorted cells so that the TCRbeta CDR3 region could be sequenced. TCRbeta CDR3 regions were sequenced using the immunoSEQ Assay. TCRdb provides this immuneACCESS table in a form limited to in-frame rearrangements. Some clones are lacking; in checked studies, under half of them reflect an unresolved V gene, and why the rest are absent is not known. This sample comprises 30,000 to 40,000 clones, approximately 80% of them detected only once. Less than 20% of the sample comes from the top ten. Here is what the overall study found, with its caveats: In partial responders in the 0.1-3.0 mg/kg groups, normalized peripheral clonal expansion was found to be among the lowest, especially among CD8+ T cells. The antigen specificity of the clonally expanded peripheral T cells was not determined. Low levels of normalized T-cell clonal expansion were also seen in some patients who did not respond. At doses from 0.1 to 3.0 mg/kg, clonal expansion was seen in both CD4+ and CD8+ blood T cells between baseline and week 6. After ivuxolimab, CD8+ T cells had more expanded clones than CD4+ T cells on average.

From the cysteine up to the phenylalanine, the CDR3 has a length of 14 residues. The read is trimmed to its CDR3 DNA, 42 bases read in frame from base 1. The junction shows trimming of 5 bases on V and 8 bases on J, plus 18 bases between the germline ends. Sequences MDHEN (CDR1) and SYDVKM (CDR2) are obtained from the germline V gene. For this clone: Its antigen target is currently unknown. No quality values exist for individual bases; no much larger clone is one base distant.

Patients with a history of autoimmune disease or receiving systemic immunosuppression were excluded from the trial. In every dose cohort, peripheral blood was drawn for TCR sequencing at baseline, cycle 4 day 1, and cycle 7 day 1. The samples were taken from a phase I, first-in-human, multicenter, open-label dose-escalation trial of ivuxolimab. The trial enrolled adults with locally advanced or metastatic head and neck squamous cell, hepatocellular, melanoma or renal cell carcinoma. Before TCR sequencing, CD4+ T cells and CD8+ T cells were sorted from peripheral blood as separate populations. Sequences were derived from CD4+ or CD8+ T cells sorted from blood, sampled in a trial of the OX40 agonist ivuxolimab. This TCR came from an adult with an advanced solid tumor such as melanoma, head and neck, liver or kidney cancer. The sequence joins TRBV28 to TRBJ1-2, with the identity of the D gene unclear. The CDR3 region: CASSLSGPREGYTF. The nucleotide sequence reads TGTGCCAGCAGTCTTTCCGGGCCTCGGGAGGGCTACACCTTC.